The 29 T cell receptor beta chains reported below all come from one sample, sequenced in a study of shared clonotypes between healthy human individuals. TCRdb keeps only in-frame clones here, not all; method: immunoSEQ multiplex PCR. Of approximately 720,000 clones listed, 72% were seen once; the top ten hold 1.5% to 2%. Sequencing was carried out using memory CD4+ T cells sorted from blood. Documented subset: CD45RA-negative fraction. The receptor set was obtained from a woman aged 25 to 39 in good health.

This chain connects TRBV10-2 to TRBJ2-7, with D maybe TRBD1 (6 bases). The germline CDR1 and CDR2 sequences are WSHSY and SAAADI. Trimming removed 6 bases at V and 7 bases at J, with 19 bases between. This CDR3 spans 14 amino acids. The CDR3: CASSPQGFPPEQYF. The CDR3 bases are TGCGCCAGCAGCCCCCAGGGGTTCCCCCCGGAGCAGTACTTC.

The chain joins TRBV4-2 to TRBJ2-7; D uncertain. Trimming removed 0 bases from V and 2 bases from J, with 14 bases in between. This CDR3 comprises 16 residues. From germline, CDR1 is LGHNA and CDR2 YNFKEQ. The CDR3 sequence is CASSQEMLQKAYEQYF. CDR3 DNA: TGTGCCAGCAGCCAAGAAATGTTACAGAAGGCCTACGAGCAGTACTTC.

This clone came up many times. The CDR3 here is CASRRTGRANYGYTF. CDR3 sequence (DNA): TGTGCCAGCAGACGGACAGGGCGGGCTAACTATGGCTACACCTTC. The chain combines TRBV28 with TRBJ1-2, with 8 bases lining up with TRBD1. The V gene's germline CDR1 is MDHEN and CDR2 SYDVKM. The junction had 6 bases not matched to a gene; V was cut back by 6 bases and J by 0 bases. This CDR3 contains 15 residues.

The rearrangement uses TRBV27 and TRBJ2-7; 8 bases map to TRBD1. Trimming cost V 2 bases and J 6 bases; bases outside gene matches: 6. Germline V gene sequence: CDR1 MNHEY, CDR2 SMNVEV (reference sequence). This CDR3 region has 14 residues. The CDR3 DNA sequence: TGTGCCAGCAGTTTAAAGGTCGACAGGGGCGAGCAGTACTTC. It translates to CASSLKVDRGEQYF.

The J gene is TRBJ1-1, the V gene TRBV19; 7 bases align to TRBD1. CDR1 and CDR2 (germline): LNHDA, SQIVND (reference sequence). The trim removed 1 base at V and 4 bases at J, leaving 3 bases unmatched. The CDR3 totals 14 residues. DNA of the CDR3: TGTGCCAGTAGTATAGGACAGGGAATCACTGAAGCTTTCTTT. It translates to CASSIGQGITEAFF.

The V call is TRBV2, the J call TRBJ2-7; perhaps TRBD1 as D (6 bases). CDR3 length: 15 amino acids. The germline V gene encodes CDR1 SNHLY and CDR2 FYNNEI. Trimming took 8 bases from V and 8 from J, leaving 25 bases between them. Written as DNA, the CDR3 is TGTGCCAGCGTAGTTCAGTTTCAGGACAGTGGGAAGCAGTACTTC. It yields the protein CASVVQFQDSGKQYF. Full variable domain (remainder filled in from reference TRBV2 and TRBJ2-7): EPEVTQTPSHQVTQMGQEVILRCVPISNHLYFYWYRQILGQKVEFLVSFYNNEISEKSEIFDDQFSVERPDGSNFTLKIRSTKLEDSAMYFCASVVQFQDSGKQYFGPGTRLTVT.

The V gene is TRBV27, the J gene TRBJ1-1; D is perhaps TRBD1 (5 bases). Trimming left V 4 bases short and J 1 base short, with 13 bases between. Per germline, CDR1 MNHEY and CDR2 SMNVEV (reference sequence). The CDR3 is 15 amino acids. For the CDR3, the DNA is TGTGCCAGCAGTTCACCGGGGCAGGGGAACACTGAAGCTTTCTTT. As protein: CASSSPGQGNTEAFF.

The genes are TRBV18 and TRBJ2-1; 7 bases line up with TRBD2. Looked up from germline, CDR1 is KGHSH and CDR2 is LQKENI. V lost 3 bases to trimming and J lost 0 bases; unmatched junction nucleotides: 8. The CDR3 is 17 residues long. CDR3 in amino acids: CASSPGLRDSSYNEQFF. CDR3 bases: TGTGCCAGCTCACCGGGACTACGGGATAGCTCCTACAATGAGCAGTTCTTC.

As for this clone: Other DNA sequences from this sample encode an identical CDR3 as well. DNA of the CDR3: TGTGCCAGCAGCTTAGGGGCCGGGGCCAACGTCCTGACTTTC. The encoded protein is CASSLGAGANVLTF. This sequence joins TRBV7-9 and TRBJ2-6; D is uncertain. The germline CDR1 and CDR2 sequences are SEHNR and FQNEAQ (reference sequence). The CDR3 length is 14 residues. The V end was cut by 1 base, the J end by 4 bases, with 5 bases between.

The J gene is TRBJ2-5, the V gene TRBV7-3, with a weak D call TRBD2 (5 bases). The CDR3 runs 13 residues. Germline V gene data show CDR1 as SGHTA and CDR2 as FQGTGA. V shed 4 bases and J shed 5 bases, with 11 bases lying between them. CDR3 DNA sequence: TGTGCCAGCAGCTCCGGGATGGGGGAGACCCAGTACTTC. Encoded protein: CASSSGMGETQYF.

The chain recombines TRBV6-6 with TRBJ2-7; tentatively, D is TRBD1 or TRBD2 (5 bases each). Per the germline V gene, CDR1 is MNHNY and CDR2 is SVGAGI (reference sequence). V gave up 6 bases and J gave up 5 bases, with 20 bases separating them. The CDR3 sequence is 15 residues long. CDR3 amino acids: CASSPRASRGDEQYF. Written as DNA, the CDR3 is TGTGCCAGCAGCCCCAGGGCTAGCAGAGGAGACGAGCAGTACTTC.

In its sample, this clone was seen a few times. V usage is TRBV5-4 and J usage is TRBJ1-2; D remains unclear. V was trimmed by 2 bases and J by 0 bases, leaving 11 bases between them. CDR3 length equals 15 residues. Germline CDR1 reads SGHNT; CDR2 reads YYREEE (reference sequence). The CDR3 sequence: CASSFLTTANYGYTF. The CDR3, as DNA: TGTGCCAGCAGCTTTCTAACGACCGCTAACTATGGCTACACCTTC.

V gene TRBV7-6 combines with J gene TRBJ1-5, with D possibly matching TRBD1 (5 bases). Germline V gives CDR1 SGHVS, CDR2 FNYEAQ. Trimming took off 5 bases at V and 2 bases at J, with 13 bases between the two ends. The CDR3 totals 15 residues. This chain's CDR3 is CASSPDWGGNQPQHF. CDR3 DNA sequence: TGTGCCAGCAGCCCGGATTGGGGGGGCAATCAGCCCCAGCATTTT.

The CDR3 reads CASSYSDGGGRDTQYF. The CDR3 DNA sequence: TGTGCCAGCAGTTACTCTGATGGCGGGGGGAGGGATACGCAGTATTTT. This chain connects TRBV6-6 to TRBJ2-3; 8 bases align to TRBD2. Germline CDR1 is MNHNY and CDR2 is SVGAGI (reference sequence). Germline trimming cut 0 bases from V and 6 bases from J; bases unmatched to any gene: 8. This CDR3 comprises 16 residues.

This chain connects TRBV19 to TRBJ1-3; D is ambiguous. The CDR3 extends over 15 amino acids. Germline V gene lookup returns CDR1 LNHDA and CDR2 SQIVND (reference sequence). V was pared by 1 base and J by 0 bases, with 7 bases between. In nucleotides, the CDR3 is TGTGCCAGTAGTATAGCTCGGAACTCTGGAAACACCATATATTTT. Its protein is CASSIARNSGNTIYF.

This clone was counted a few times. The chain uses TRBV6-5 and TRBJ2-7, with D unresolved. Germline CDR1 is MNHEY and CDR2 is SVGAGI. The V gene lost 1 base and the J gene lost 7 bases, with 5 bases spanning the gap. CDR3 length equals 11 residues. CDR3 in amino acids: CASSYLKEQYF. The CDR3 bases are TGTGCCAGCAGTTACTTGAAAGAGCAGTACTTC.

This clone was seen many times. This sequence joins TRBV14 and TRBJ1-4, with a tentative D call TRBD1 (5 bases). Germline V gene data show CDR1 as SGHDN and CDR2 as FVKESK. The CDR3 extends over 19 amino acids. The V end lost 0 bases, the J end lost 2 bases, and 19 bases lay between the germline ends. The CDR3 sequence: CASSQDLPLVGHTNEKLFF. CDR3 bases: TGTGCCAGCAGCCAAGATCTCCCCCTAGTTGGACATACTAATGAAAAACTGTTTTTT.

For this clone: The same CDR3 arises from other DNA sequences in this sample as well. The chain recombines TRBV5-1 with TRBJ2-7; 12 nucleotides align to TRBD2. Germline lookup yields CDR1 SGHRS and CDR2 YFSETQ. J lost 6 bases, V lost 0 bases, and 1 base had no gene match. The CDR3 has 14 amino acids. CDR3 amino acids: CASSLGTSGTEQYF. CDR3 coding DNA: TGCGCCAGCAGCTTGGGGACTAGCGGGACCGAGCAGTACTTC.

This rearrangement joins TRBV29-1 to TRBJ1-2, with 7 nucleotides matching TRBD1. Germline loops: CDR1 SQVTM, CDR2 ANQGSEA. Trimming took 5 bases from V and 5 from J; bases not matched to a gene: 17. This CDR3 has 16 residues. CDR3 region: CSVYSGQPRIGYGYTF. The CDR3 coding sequence is TGCAGCGTTTATTCGGGACAGCCCAGAATTGGGTATGGCTACACCTTC.

V is TRBV27 and J is TRBJ1-5; a weak D match, TRBD1 (6 bases). The CDR3 spans 16 residues. Germline CDR1 reads MNHEY; CDR2 reads SMNVEV (reference sequence). V lost 2 bases and J 7 bases, leaving 18 bases between the germline ends. CDR3 loop: CASSLDSTGLGQPQHF. The CDR3 nucleotides read TGTGCCAGCAGTTTAGACAGCACAGGGTTAGGACAGCCCCAGCATTTT.

The chain links TRBV5-1 to TRBJ2-5, with D hard to call. The CDR3 is made up of 16 amino acids. The germline V gene has CDR1 SGHRS and CDR2 YFSETQ. V was pared by 0 bases and J by 4 bases, with 16 bases between. The CDR3 region has the DNA TGCGCCAGCAGCTTGGTCGGCGGCGGTTCCAGAGAGACCCAGTACTTC. Its translation is CASSLVGGGSRETQYF.

This clone came up once. J is TRBJ2-7 and V is TRBV15; weak D call: TRBD2 (6 bases). The CDR3 runs to 13 residues. The germline V gene encodes CDR1 LNHNV and CDR2 YYDKDF (reference sequence). Trimming pared 5 bases from V and 2 bases from J, leaving 10 bases between. The CDR3 reads CATSLQRAYEQYF. CDR3 nucleotides: TGTGCCACCAGCCTCCAGCGGGCCTACGAGCAGTACTTC.

Details on this clone: Other DNA sequences in the sample encode the same CDR3. This sequence joins TRBV6-5 and TRBJ2-1, with 8 bases matching TRBD2. V dropped 6 bases and J dropped 7; count of bases not matched to a gene: 8. CDR3 size: 14 residues. Per the germline V gene, CDR1 is MNHEY and CDR2 is SVGAGI. The CDR3 region is CASSAGTSRNEQFF. As DNA, the CDR3 is TGTGCCAGCAGCGCCGGGACTAGTAGGAATGAGCAGTTCTTC.

V usage is TRBV10-2 and J usage is TRBJ1-5; D remains ambiguous. Trimming took 6 bases from V and 5 from J, leaving 11 bases between them. The germline gives CDR1 WSHSY, CDR2 SAAADI. The CDR3 covers 13 residues. DNA for the CDR3: TGCGCCAGCAGCGTAAACACGTATCAGCCCCAGCATTTT. Translated: CASSVNTYQPQHF.

This chain joins TRBV2 and TRBJ1-4; D not certain. Trimming took 6 bases from V and 8 from J, leaving 10 bases between them. CDR3 length: 12 amino acids. Germline-derived CDR1 and CDR2 are SNHLY and FYNNEI. CDR3 sequence reads: CASRGRGEKLFF. CDR3 in DNA: TGTGCCAGCAGAGGACGTGGGGAAAAACTGTTTTTT.

This clone showed up just once. The chain uses TRBV27 and TRBJ2-2; D unclear. Trimming pared 3 bases from V and 8 bases from J, leaving 13 bases between. Germline CDR1 MNHEY, CDR2 SMNVEV (reference sequence). This CDR3 spans 14 amino acids. Here the CDR3 reads CASSFISSFGELFF. In DNA, the CDR3 is TGTGCCAGCAGTTTCATTTCGTCATTTGGGGAGCTGTTTTTT.

The chain is built from TRBV7-2 and TRBJ2-7; D is undetermined. This CDR3 spans 15 amino acids. In germline, CDR1 is SGHTA, CDR2 FQGNSA. V lost 5 bases and J 0 bases, leaving 14 bases between the germline ends. This chain's CDR3 is CASSPSRSPSYEQYF. The CDR3 nucleotides read TGTGCCAGCAGCCCAAGTAGGTCCCCCTCCTACGAGCAGTACTTC.

The chain is built from TRBV2 and TRBJ2-7; tentative D call: TRBD2 (7 bases). The germline gives CDR1 SNHLY, CDR2 FYNNEI. The CDR3 has 15 amino acids. V lost 5 bases to trimming and J lost 5 bases, with 19 bases between them. The CDR3 protein is CASSIQGGPFHEQYF. In DNA, the CDR3 is TGTGCCAGCAGTATACAGGGAGGGCCCTTCCACGAGCAGTACTTC.

This chain connects TRBV4-1 to TRBJ2-5, with 12 bases matching TRBD2. CDR1 and CDR2 from the germline V gene are MGHRA and YSYEKL. This CDR3 contains 19 residues. With 3 bases clipped from V and 5 bases from J, the junction kept 16 bases outside the gene matches. CDR3 bases: TGCGCCAGCAGCCACCCCAAGGCCCTAGCGGGAGGGCCGGGGGAGACCCAGTACTTC. Its protein is CASSHPKALAGGPGETQYF.